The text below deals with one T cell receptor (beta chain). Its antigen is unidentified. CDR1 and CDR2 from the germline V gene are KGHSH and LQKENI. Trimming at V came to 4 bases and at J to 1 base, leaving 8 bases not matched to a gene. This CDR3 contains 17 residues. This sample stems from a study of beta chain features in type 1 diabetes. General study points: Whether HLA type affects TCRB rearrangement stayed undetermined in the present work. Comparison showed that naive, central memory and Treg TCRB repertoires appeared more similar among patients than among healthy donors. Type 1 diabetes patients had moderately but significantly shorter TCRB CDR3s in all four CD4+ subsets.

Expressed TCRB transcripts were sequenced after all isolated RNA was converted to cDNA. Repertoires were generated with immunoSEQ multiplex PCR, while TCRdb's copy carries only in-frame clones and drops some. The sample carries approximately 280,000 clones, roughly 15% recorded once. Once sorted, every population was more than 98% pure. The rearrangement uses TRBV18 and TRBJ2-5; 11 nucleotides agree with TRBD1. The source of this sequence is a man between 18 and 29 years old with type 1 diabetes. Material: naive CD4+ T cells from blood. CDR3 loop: CASSHIAGTGGQETQYF. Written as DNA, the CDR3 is TGTGCCAGCTCACATATCGCCGGGACAGGGGGCCAAGAGACCCAGTACTTC.